This TCR beta chain was recorded in a study of CD8+ T cells in alopecia areata. Overall study context: Tofacitinib was given for 6 to 18 months, then stopped for 6 months.

As for this clone: Antigen specificity is unknown.

This CDR3 has 15 residues. The J segment lost 9 bases and the V segment lost 2 bases, leaving 8 bases of the junction unmatched. The germline V gene encodes CDR1 SQVTM and CDR2 ANQGSEA. Extracted from the samples, RNA was reverse transcribed into cDNA to serve as the sequencing template. This table comes from immunoSEQ multiplex PCR, and its TCRdb copy is limited to in-frame clones, with some not included. The data contain about 160,000 clones, more than 75% of them seen just once; the ten biggest clones take up more than 12%. Study-level findings and limits: Sequencing of scalp samples also captures resident alphabeta T cells of normal skin. Among patients, TCR sharing was less clear than in mice, a difference possibly due in part to HLA diversity in the patient population.

This TCR came from a human donor with alopecia areata. The gene calls are TRBV29-1 and TRBJ2-1; TRBD2 aligns across 12 bases. This sample comprised CD8+ T cells sorted from blood, obtained at week 0. CDR3 in amino acids: CSVEPLAGGPGEQFF. The CDR3 DNA follows: TGCAGCGTTGAACCGCTAGCGGGGGGGCCGGGTGAGCAGTTCTTC.